The present T cell receptor beta chain was sequenced within a study of PD-1 and CTLA-4 blockade in melanoma. Sequencing used immunoSEQ multiplex PCR; TCRdb keeps in-frame clones, though not all of them. The table includes 25,000 to 35,000 clones, 85% to 95% detected once. The germline V and J ends were trimmed by 4 bases and 4 bases, with 5 bases remaining between them. Germline V gene lookup returns CDR1 MGHRA and CDR2 YSYEKL. The CDR3 covers 13 residues. This sequence joins TRBV4-1 and TRBJ1-6; D not certain. The source of this sequence is a human donor with melanoma. Sequencing was performed on CD8+ T cells from peripheral blood, taken from a patient given anti-PD-1 treatment. The CDR3 sequence: CASSRQYNSPLHF. The CDR3 nucleotides read TGCGCCAGCAGCCGCCAGTATAATTCACCCCTCCACTTT.